This T cell receptor beta chain was recovered during a study of blood T cell repertoires in COVID-19 (dated by TCRdb to 2018 to 2021). At the level of the whole study: The collaborator samples originated in the United States, Italy and Spain and spanned the acute and convalescent phases of COVID-19. Where available, HLA class I and class II types were obtained from metadata supplied by the sample provider rather than from assay-based typing. Subjects who had been exposed to COVID-19, were actively infected with it, or had recovered from it provided the deeply sampled blood TCRbeta repertoires that made up the dataset. The material from the prospective study consisted of cDNA or gDNA derived from T cells, B-cell-depleted T cells, or PBMCs. The samples were drawn from two sources: the first 160 participants of the ongoing ImmuneRACE study, and 950 to 1,500 subjects contributed by 6 global collaborators. A de-identified subject ID, COVID-19 status, age in years and sex were almost always included in the sample metadata. A freely available public database, intended as a resource for researchers studying the immune response to SARS-CoV-2, is where the repertoires were released. What the research found in general, with its limitations: The amount of clinical and demographic metadata varied by source and participant and was provided uncurated.

A remark on this clone: No cognate antigen has been identified for it. The record has no base qualities; no much larger clone is one base away.

Enrolling through a virtual design, the prospective study's participants ranged in age from roughly 18 to 100 years and lived across roughly 23 United States geographic areas. In the prospective study, participants were assigned to cohorts based on the clinical history participants reported in a screening survey and a study questionnaire. Recovered participants in ImmuneRACE Cohort 3 were defined as having two consecutive negative NP/OP PCR tests, clearance from a healthcare professional, or resolution of symptoms. Each participant in the prospective study had whole blood, serum and a nasopharyngeal or oropharyngeal swab collected by mobile phlebotomists. Over a roughly 2-month period, participants in the prospective study had the option of providing additional blood draws and questionnaires. Before DNA extraction, prospective study blood samples were shipped either frozen or at room temperature.

From the cysteine through the phenylalanine, the CDR3 covers 16 amino acids. Of the read, only the CDR3 DNA is kept; its 48 bases are in frame from base 1. V drops 4 bases and J drops 0 bases, leaving 10 bases in between. Via the germline V gene, CDR1 is ENHRY and CDR2 SYGVKD. The immunoSEQ Assay, a bias-controlled multiplex PCR, was used to amplify TCRbeta CDR3 regions from genomic DNA. From the authors' description of their analysis: The number of nucleated cells in each sample was estimated by amplification of reference gene primers within the assay. To quantify the absolute abundance of each unique TCRbeta CDR3 rearrangement, sequence reads were collapsed and filtered. For each sample, productive Simpson clonality was calculated by taking the square root of Simpson's diversity index across productive rearrangements. The table was pulled from immuneACCESS by TCRdb, which kept in-frame rearrangements only. Such tables lose some clones; where checked, under half of the loss comes from unresolved V genes, and the rest has no known cause. The V and J calls and clone size were taken over from that table, and D and trimming were inferred from the DNA. The sample table holds 150,000 to 200,000 clones, of which approximately 83% were seen once. The ten largest clonotypes hold about an eighth of the sample.

This chain joins TRBV10-3 to TRBJ1-6; confidence is insufficient to name the D gene. Sequencing was performed on PBMCs or T cells enriched from blood (not recorded which). This receptor was identified in a woman aged 60-75 years who had recovered from COVID-19. The nucleotide sequence reads as follows: TGTGCCATCAGTGCGGGTTCTCTCTCCTATAATTCACCCCTCCACTTT. Protein translation: CAISAGSLSYNSPLHF.